This TCR beta chain was recovered during a study of human T cells and chemical hapten exposure. V lost 8 bases and J 4 bases, leaving 9 bases between the germline ends. Germline V gene lookup returns CDR1 MNHEY and CDR2 SVGEGT. The CDR3 extends over 13 amino acids. TCRdb reprocessed the RACE reads via MiXCR and lists one record per CDR3 protein. This table holds more than 90,000 distinct CDR3 sequences, about 10% found once. Time point meaning: patch test 1, 2 weeks after DPC sensitization. Described treatment: therapeutic diphenylcyclopropenone sensitization with weekly scalp DPC. The chain carries TRBV6-2 or TRBV6-3 and TRBJ2-6, with D unclear. The sequence was obtained from a man aged 40-49 years with alopecia areata. Some clones in this sample may be carry-over from other donors' samples. This specimen consisted of whole blood, obtained in connection with sensitization to the hapten diphenylcyclopropenone (DPC). The DNA for the CDR3 is TGTGCCAGCGTCTATGCCGGGGCCAACGTCCTGACTTTC. Protein sequence: CASVYAGANVLTF.